The 20 T cell receptor beta chains listed next were all sequenced from one sample in a study of T cells in Graves' hyperthyroidism and ophthalmopathy (dated by TCRdb to between 2019 and 2020). Library prep was done by multiplex PCR. Reads for this sample came from an Illumina HiSeq 2000. Amplification of TCR beta CDR3 regions was carried out from RNA transcripts. For the first round of RT-PCR on the TCR CDR3, the HTBI primer set was used together with the Qiagen OneStep RT-PCR kit. TCRdb applied fastp at Q25 and MiXCR to the public reads, then kept only in-frame beta chains. Every entry covers one CDR3 protein and lists the most common genes and DNA from its rows. The sample table contains a few hundred thousand distinct CDR3 sequences; only one count was recorded for roughly a fifth of them. Clones ranked in the top ten supply 35% to 45% of the sample. Sequences were obtained from blood. The receptor source for this set is a man aged 45 to 65 with Graves' ophthalmopathy.

This clonotype was seen repeatedly, ten times or more. The chain recombines TRBV7-3 with TRBJ2-3; TRBD2 matches at 12 bases. There are 15 residues in the CDR3. Germline-derived CDR1 and CDR2 are SGHTA and FQGTGA. The junction had 1 base not matched to a gene; V was cut back by 3 bases and J by 3 bases. The CDR3 nucleotides read TGTGCCAGCAGCTTCGGACTAGCGGGAACAGATACGCAGTATTTT. The encoded protein is CASSFGLAGTDTQYF.

This clonotype has more than one count but fewer than ten. The chain carries TRBV25-1 and TRBJ2-1, with D possibly TRBD2 on 6 matching bases. V was trimmed by 2 bases and J by 9 bases, leaving 14 bases between them. Germline V lookup: CDR1 MGHDK, CDR2 SYGVNS. The CDR3 consists of 14 residues. For the CDR3, the DNA is TGTGCCAGCAGTGAAACTAGCTGGTTCGGTGAGCAGTTCTTC. Protein sequence: CASSETSWFGEQFF. The full variable domain, with the rest looked up from reference TRBV25-1 and TRBJ2-1, is EADIYQTPRYLVIGTGKKITLECSQTMGHDKMYWYQQDPGMELHLIHYSYGVNSTEKGDLSSESTVSRIRTEHFPLTLESARPSHTSQYLCASSETSWFGEQFFGPGTRLTVL.

This clonotype has more than one count but fewer than ten. The chain couples TRBV9 to TRBJ2-2, with a tentative D call TRBD2 (6 bases). Between the trimmed V and J ends, which lost 4 bases and 0 bases, there was a span of 10 bases. The germline gives CDR1 SGDLS, CDR2 YYNGEE. This CDR3 has 15 amino acids. The CDR3 DNA sequence: TGTGCCAGCAGCCTCGGGACTGCGAACACCGGGGAGCTGTTTTTT. Its translation is CASSLGTANTGELFF.

The chain combines TRBV28 with TRBJ2-3; 7 bases match TRBD2. There are 17 residues in the CDR3. Germline CDR1 is MDHEN and CDR2 is SYDVKM. V trimming: 4 bases; J trimming: 0 bases; junction bases outside the gene matches: 10. CDR3 sequence (DNA): TGTGCCAGCAGTTACCTACTCCCGCGGGGGAGCACAGATACGCAGTATTTT. Protein sequence: CASSYLLPRGSTDTQYF.

This clonotype was picked up many times. The chain joins TRBV24-1 to TRBJ2-7; TRBD2 matches 7 bases. This CDR3 region has 15 residues. The germline V gene encodes CDR1 KGHDR and CDR2 SFDVKD. With V trimmed by 4 bases and J by 2 bases, 7 bases remained unmatched. The DNA of the CDR3 is TGTGCCACCAGTGAAACCTCTAGCGGCACCTACGAGCAGTACTTC. Translation: CATSETSSGTYEQYF.

The chain combines TRBV5-1 with TRBJ2-7; 8 nucleotides agree with TRBD1. Germline CDR1 SGHRS, CDR2 YFSETQ. The CDR3 is 15 residues long. Trimming removed 0 bases from V and 4 bases from J; junction bases left unmatched: 6. The CDR3 coding sequence is TGCGCCAGCAGCTTGGACGGGACAGGTTGGTACGAGCAGTACTTC. Its protein product is CASSLDGTGWYEQYF.

This chain joins TRBV5-6 and TRBJ2-5, with D possibly being TRBD2 (5 bases). The CDR3 runs to 13 residues. Germline V lookup: CDR1 SGHDT, CDR2 YYEEEE. The germline V and J ends were trimmed by 5 bases and 9 bases, with 17 bases remaining between them. The CDR3 nucleotides read TGTGCCAGCAGTCGGACGCTCGAGGGTGCCCAGTACTTC. The encoded protein is CASSRTLEGAQYF.

This clonotype was recorded at least ten times. The rearrangement uses TRBV24-1 and TRBJ2-5; 7 nucleotides agree with TRBD2. The germline V gene encodes CDR1 KGHDR and CDR2 SFDVKD. The trim removed 4 bases at V and 5 bases at J, leaving 12 bases unmatched. This CDR3 is 16 amino acids long. The CDR3 DNA is TGTGCCACCAGTGACAACCTAGCGGACCGGGGGGAGACCCAGTACTTC. It specifies CATSDNLADRGETQYF.

The chain has TRBV2 and TRBJ2-7; D possibly uses TRBD1 or TRBD2 (6 bases each). Germline assignment: CDR1 SNHLY and CDR2 FYNNEI. This CDR3 is built from 18 residues. V lost 4 bases to trimming and J lost 2 bases, with 24 bases between them. The CDR3 DNA is TGTGCCAGCAGTGTACGGGGCACGGGGGCTAGTTACGCCTACGAGCAGTACTTC. Its protein product is CASSVRGTGASYAYEQYF.

Concerning this clonotype itself: An end of the junction differs from the germline gene, which may be a read error. The chain employs TRBV28 and TRBJ2-5; TRBD2 matches at 15 bases. CDR1 is MDHEN, CDR2 SYDVKM, per germline. This CDR3 is built from 16 residues. CDR3 protein: CASSPGLAGGGETQHF. CDR3 nucleotide sequence: TGTGCCAGCAGTCCGGGACTAGCGGGAGGCGGAGAGACCCAGCACTTC.

The chain links TRBV28 to TRBJ1-4; D possibly corresponds to TRBD1 (5 bases). The V gene lost 7 bases and the J gene lost 8 bases, with 20 bases spanning the gap. Germline lookup yields CDR1 MDHEN and CDR2 SYDVKM. This CDR3 has 15 amino acids. The CDR3 loop is CASTTRGRGLEKLFF. The DNA for the CDR3 is TGTGCCAGCACCACTCGGGGCCGAGGATTGGAAAAACTGTTTTTT. Full variable domain (rest looked up from reference TRBV28 and TRBJ1-4): DVKVTQSSRYLVKRTGEKVFLECVQDMDHENMFWYRQDPGLGLRLIYFSYDVKMKEKGDIPEGYSVSREKKERFSLILESASTNQTSMYLCASTTRGRGLEKLFFGSGTQLSVL.

This clonotype occurred many times. V usage is TRBV11-2 and J usage is TRBJ1-1; D ambiguous. This CDR3 is built from 17 residues. CDR1 is SGHAT, CDR2 FQNNGV, per germline. Trimming removed 5 bases from V and 3 bases from J, with 22 bases in between. Here the CDR3 reads CASSLLSPRAVDTEAFF. The DNA for the CDR3 is TGTGCCAGCAGCCTCCTCTCCCCTAGGGCGGTAGACACTGAAGCTTTCTTT.

To note about this clonotype: This may stem from a read error, because a much larger clone lies one nucleotide away. J is TRBJ2-1 and V is TRBV9; 11 bases agree with TRBD2. This CDR3 is 16 amino acids long. Trimming cost V 4 bases and J 7 bases; bases outside gene matches: 10. Germline values: CDR1 SGDLS, CDR2 YYNGEE. This CDR3 reads CASSSLAGGPRNEQFF. CDR3 DNA sequence: TGTGCCAGCAGCTCATTAGCGGGAGGGCCTAGGAATGAGCAGTTCTTC.

There are many counts of this clonotype. The rearrangement joins TRBV5-1 to TRBJ1-2; perhaps TRBD1 as D (6 bases). Germline V gives CDR1 SGHRS, CDR2 YFSETQ. The CDR3 loop spans 13 amino acids. The V gene lost 4 bases and the J gene lost 2 bases, with 9 bases spanning the gap. CDR3 loop: CASSQTGNYGYTF. The CDR3 DNA sequence: TGCGCCAGCAGCCAAACAGGGAACTATGGCTACACCTTC.

This clonotype was detected only a few times. The V and J genes are TRBV27 and TRBJ2-5, with a possible D match to TRBD1 (6 bases). Between the trimmed V and J ends, which lost 7 bases and 5 bases, there was a span of 20 bases. This CDR3 comprises 15 residues. Germline CDR1 MNHEY, CDR2 SMNVEV (reference sequence). CDR3 DNA: TGTGCCAGCACCTATCGATGGGGGCTCCGGGAGACCCAGTACTTC. Translation gives CASTYRWGLRETQYF.

This clonotype was recorded many times. The V gene is TRBV24-1, the J gene TRBJ2-5, with 8 bases matching TRBD1. The CDR3 is made up of 17 amino acids. V lost 3 bases and J lost 1; bases outside the gene matches: 9. Looked up from germline, CDR1 is KGHDR and CDR2 is SFDVKD. CDR3 nucleotide sequence: TGTGCCACCAGTGATCCCTACGGACAGGGCGGCCAAGAGACCCAGTACTTC. This encodes CATSDPYGQGGQETQYF.

The V gene is TRBV9, the J gene TRBJ1-2; D possibly corresponds to TRBD1 (5 bases). Trimming left V 0 bases short and J 5 bases short, with 14 bases between. The CDR3 is 15 amino acids. Per germline, CDR1 SGDLS and CDR2 YYNGEE. In DNA, the CDR3 is TGTGCCAGCAGCGTAGCGTCCAGGGTCGATTATGGCTACACCTTC. Translating gives CASSVASRVDYGYTF.

This chain links TRBV6-1 with TRBJ2-6; D may match TRBD1 or TRBD2 (5 bases each). Deletions cut 6 bases from V and 3 bases from J, with 12 bases between. The CDR3 runs to 15 residues. Germline assignment: CDR1 MNHNS and CDR2 SASEGT. The CDR3 loop is CASSRDSGGANVLTF. The CDR3 region has the DNA TGTGCCAGCAGCCGCGACAGCGGTGGGGCCAACGTCCTGACTTTC.

The chain is built from TRBV6-1 and TRBJ1-5; the D gene is possibly TRBD1 (5 bases). The germline gives CDR1 MNHNS, CDR2 SASEGT. Trimming pared 1 base from V and 6 bases from J, leaving 13 bases between. The CDR3 is 15 residues long. CDR3 bases: TGTGCCAGCAGTGAAGGGGGCAGGAGGAGTCAGCCCCAGCATTTT. Amino acids: CASSEGGRRSQPQHF.

Ten or more counts support this clonotype. V gene TRBV11-2 combines with J gene TRBJ2-5; 12 bases are a match to TRBD2. The CDR3 is 18 amino acids. Trimming took 1 base from V and 5 from J; bases not matched to a gene: 11. The germline V gene encodes CDR1 SGHAT and CDR2 FQNNGV. The CDR3 region is CASSLVSPTSGSWETQYF. CDR3 DNA sequence: TGTGCCAGCAGCTTAGTCAGTCCGACTAGCGGGAGTTGGGAGACCCAGTACTTC.